This entry concerns a single T cell receptor (beta chain). Its antigen has not been determined. No base-level quality is on record; no much larger clone is a single base apart. CDR1 is given as SGDLS and CDR2 as YYNGEE, both from the germline V gene. The junction carries 14 bases between V and J, which are trimmed by 4 bases and 4 bases respectively. The CDR3, cysteine through phenylalanine, is 14 amino acids long. The kept DNA is CDR3 alone, 42 bases in frame from the first base. TCRbeta CDR3 regions were amplified from genomic DNA using the immunoSEQ Assay, a bias-controlled multiplex PCR. The original pipeline was this. Nucleated cell counts per sample were estimated from amplification of reference gene primers within the assay. Sequence reads were collapsed and filtered to measure the absolute abundance of every unique TCRbeta CDR3 rearrangement. For each sample, productive Simpson clonality was calculated by taking the square root of Simpson's diversity index across productive rearrangements. In TCRdb, the immuneACCESS table is reduced to in-frame sequences with V and J assigned. These tables do not hold every clone; where another copy was compared, an unresolved V gene accounts for under half, and the others remain unexplained. The V and J calls and the clone size are those of that table, but D and trimming were determined from the DNA. The sample includes about 380,000 clones, with about 90% observed a single time. Clones ranked in the top ten supply approximately 1.2% of the sample.

This sample is drawn from a study of blood T cell repertoires in COVID-19 (dated by TCRdb to 2020 to 2022). Study-wide context: Collaborator samples came from the United States, Italy and Spain and covered acute and convalescent phases of COVID-19. The material from the prospective study consisted of cDNA or gDNA derived from T cells, B-cell-depleted T cells, or PBMCs. Deeply sampled blood TCRbeta repertoires from subjects exposed to, actively infected with, or recovered from COVID-19 were included in the dataset. The repertoires were released in a freely available public database meant as a resource for research on the immune response to SARS-CoV-2. Samples were obtained from the ongoing ImmuneRACE study (first 160 participants) and from 1,000 to 1,500 subjects provided by 6 global collaborators. Sample metadata almost always included a de-identified subject ID, COVID-19 status, age in years and sex. Where HLA class I and class II types were available, the types were taken from metadata supplied by the sample provider, not from assay-based typing.

Participants in the prospective study were enrolled through a virtual design, were aged roughly 18 to 100 years, and lived in 20 to 30 United States geographic areas. In the prospective study, participants were assigned to cohorts based on the clinical history participants reported in a screening survey and a study questionnaire. For ImmuneRACE Cohort 3, a participant was defined as recovered based on two consecutive negative NP/OP PCR tests, clearance by a healthcare professional, or resolution of symptoms. In the prospective study, whole blood, serum and a nasopharyngeal or oropharyngeal swab were collected from each participant by mobile phlebotomists. Participants in the prospective study had the option to provide additional blood draws and questionnaires over a 2-month period. Blood samples from the prospective study were shipped frozen or at room temperature prior to DNA extraction. The research as a whole found: Clinical and demographic metadata were provided uncurated, with the amount varying by source and participant.

This TCR derives from a man aged 30 to 39 who had recovered from COVID-19. This chain joins TRBV9 to TRBJ1-1; the D gene is perhaps TRBD1, on 6 matching bases. Sequencing was carried out using PBMCs or T cells enriched from blood (not recorded which). The bases are TGTGCCAGCAGCTCGCACAGGGTCGCCACTGAAGCTTTCTTT. This codes for CASSSHRVATEAFF.